Presented here are 24 T cell receptor beta chains from one specimen sequenced in a study of neoadjuvant anti-PD-1 for oral cavity cancer. The data were produced by immunoSEQ multiplex PCR, yet TCRdb's version contains in-frame clones alone and is incomplete. The sample gives just over 65,000 clones, 70% to 90% of which show up once; 3% to 4% is in the top ten. Time point given: after neoadjuvant nivolumab, at surgical resection. The sample in question was PBMCs, obtained after nivolumab (anti-PD-1) treatment. The receptors were sampled from a person between 35 and 79 years old with oral cavity squamous cell carcinoma.

This chain connects TRBV2 to TRBJ2-5, with TRBD1 matching 7 bases. This CDR3 is 12 amino acids long. CDR1 and CDR2 (germline): SNHLY, FYNNEI. The V gene end was trimmed by 8 bases and the J gene end by 5 bases; junction bases not matched to a gene: 5. Here the CDR3 DNA reads TGTGCCAGCGAGGGGGCAGCGGAGACCCAGTACTTC. Its protein product is CASEGAAETQYF.

V usage is TRBV27 and J usage is TRBJ2-3; TRBD2 matches at 7 bases. The V and J ends lost 5 bases and 3 bases, in that order; junction bases with no gene match: 11. The CDR3 totals 16 residues. Germline V gene sequence: CDR1 MNHEY, CDR2 SMNVEV (reference sequence). CDR3 in DNA: TGTGCCAGCAGTAGATCCCTAGCGGCTGGTACAGATACGCAGTATTTT. Protein: CASSRSLAAGTDTQYF.

This rearrangement joins TRBV28 to TRBJ2-1; D uncertain. Trimming shortened V by 4 bases and J by 7 bases, and 14 bases separated the two germline ends. The germline V gene encodes CDR1 MDHEN and CDR2 SYDVKM. The CDR3 sequence is 14 residues long. CDR3 in DNA: TGTGCCAGCAGTTCGATTGCGGTGGGGAATGAGCAGTTCTTC. Translating gives CASSSIAVGNEQFF.

V and J are TRBV21-1 and TRBJ1-1. TRBV21-1 is described as a pseudogene. The CDR3 runs to 15 residues. This chain's CDR3 is CASSKEGEGGTEAFF. The CDR3 bases are TGTGCCAGCAGCAAAGAGGGGGAGGGAGGCACTGAAGCTTTCTTT.

The J gene is TRBJ2-1, the V gene TRBV5-1; TRBD2 aligns across 16 bases. With V trimmed by 4 bases and J by 9 bases, 10 bases remained unmatched. This CDR3 region has 17 residues. Per germline, CDR1 SGHRS and CDR2 YFSETQ. CDR3 region: CASSTGLAGGPSSEQFF. CDR3 DNA sequence: TGCGCCAGCAGCACGGGACTAGCGGGAGGGCCCTCCAGTGAGCAGTTCTTC.

The CDR3 is CASSLTGGEQYF. CDR3 DNA sequence: TGTGCCAGCAGTTTAACCGGCGGCGAGCAGTACTTC. This rearrangement joins TRBV27 to TRBJ2-7; D gene ambiguous. Trimming took off 2 bases at V and 6 bases at J, with 8 bases between the two ends. This CDR3 comprises 12 residues. Germline assignment: CDR1 MNHEY and CDR2 SMNVEV (reference sequence).

V gene TRBV30 combines with J gene TRBJ2-7, with 7 bases aligning to TRBD2. This CDR3 contains 13 residues. Trimming at V came to 2 bases and at J to 2 bases, leaving 3 bases not matched to a gene. Germline CDR1 reads GTSNPN; CDR2 reads SVGIG (reference sequence). The CDR3 spells CAWSHAGAYEQYF. CDR3 nucleotides: TGTGCCTGGAGTCATGCGGGAGCCTACGAGCAGTACTTC.

The V gene is TRBV2, the J gene TRBJ2-1; possible D gene TRBD1, 6 bases. Germline assignment: CDR1 SNHLY and CDR2 FYNNEI. V shed 7 bases and J shed 0 bases, with 13 bases lying between them. This CDR3 is 15 amino acids long. CDR3: CASTFEQGSYNEQFF. For the CDR3, the DNA is TGTGCCAGCACTTTCGAACAGGGCTCCTACAATGAGCAGTTCTTC.

This clone was seen a single time. The chain carries TRBV19 and TRBJ1-2; the match to TRBD1 covers 8 bases. V was clipped by 5 bases and J by 4 bases; unmatched bases: 6. The CDR3 extends over 14 amino acids. The V gene's germline CDR1 is LNHDA and CDR2 SQIVND (reference sequence). The CDR3 region has the DNA TGTGCCAGTAGTCCCGAGGGACAGGCCTATGGCTACACCTTC. It is translated as CASSPEGQAYGYTF.

Of note for this clone: This may stem from a read error, because a much larger clone lies one nucleotide away. The chain recombines TRBV2 with TRBJ2-3, with D unclear. The CDR3 consists of 13 residues. Germline loops: CDR1 SNHLY, CDR2 FYNNEI. V gave up 1 base and J gave up 0 bases, with 2 bases separating them. The CDR3 spells CASSEDSTDTQYF. CDR3 DNA: TGTGCCAGCAGTGAAGACAGCACAGATACGCAGTATTTT.

This clone has just a few counts. This chain connects TRBV18 to TRBJ2-5; 9 bases align to TRBD1. CDR1 is KGHSH and CDR2 is LQKENI in the germline V gene. With V trimmed by 5 bases and J by 2 bases, 12 bases remained unmatched. The CDR3 is made up of 17 amino acids. The CDR3: CASSSSPTGGRQETQYF. The DNA for the CDR3 is TGTGCCAGCTCATCCTCGCCTACAGGGGGCCGACAAGAGACCCAGTACTTC.

The chain recombines TRBV9 with TRBJ1-1; D gene uncertain. CDR3 size: 14 residues. Germline-derived CDR1 and CDR2 are SGDLS and YYNGEE. Trimming left V 4 bases short and J 0 bases short, with 10 bases between. CDR3 sequence reads: CASSPPTVNTEAFF. The CDR3 DNA follows: TGTGCCAGCAGCCCCCCCACAGTGAACACTGAAGCTTTCTTT.

This chain joins TRBV6-1 and TRBJ2-2; 8 bases are a match to TRBD2. The CDR3 spans 14 residues. V was clipped by 5 bases and J by 6 bases; unmatched bases: 5. Germline CDR1 reads MNHNS; CDR2 reads SASEGT. As DNA, the CDR3 is TGTGCCAGCAGTCGAAGCGGGAGCGCCGGGGAGCTGTTTTTT. Translating gives CASSRSGSAGELFF.

The CDR3 DNA reads as TGTGCCACTTCAGGCGGGACTAGCGATTCCGACGAGCAGTACTTC. This translates into CATSGGTSDSDEQYF. The chain employs TRBV15 and TRBJ2-7, with 10 bases lining up with TRBD2. This CDR3 is 15 amino acids long. Germline CDR1 LNHNV, CDR2 YYDKDF (reference sequence). V lost 9 bases to trimming and J lost 5 bases; unmatched junction nucleotides: 13. The full variable domain, in which reference TRBV15 and TRBJ2-7 provide the parts outside the CDR3, is DAMVIQNPRYQVTQFGKPVTLSCSQTLNHNVMYWYQQKSSQAPKLLFHYYDKDFNNEADTPDNFQSRRPNTSFCFLDIRSPGLGDTAMYLCATSGGTSDSDEQYFGPGTRLTVT.

The rearrangement links TRBV7-9 to TRBJ2-2; 12 bases are a match to TRBD2. Trimming at V came to 5 bases and at J to 8 bases, leaving 9 bases not matched to a gene. The CDR3 is 16 amino acids. Looked up from germline, CDR1 is SEHNR and CDR2 is FQNEAQ (reference sequence). CDR3 sequence (DNA): TGTGCCAGCAGCCTGGAAGCTAGCGGGAGGGTGGGGGAGCTGTTTTTT. It yields the protein CASSLEASGRVGELFF.

V usage is TRBV11-3 and J usage is TRBJ2-1; D might be TRBD2 (6 bases). This CDR3 has 15 residues. Germline V lookup: CDR1 SGHNT, CDR2 YENEEA. V lost 5 bases to trimming and J lost 6 bases, with 17 bases between them. The CDR3 coding sequence is TGTGCCAGCAGCCCTGAGGGAGGCAGAGGCAATGAGCAGTTCTTC. This gives the protein CASSPEGGRGNEQFF.

V and J are TRBV30 and TRBJ2-1, with D perhaps given as TRBD1 or TRBD2 (5 bases each). The V and J ends lost 3 bases and 3 bases respectively, with 15 bases between them. Germline V gives CDR1 GTSNPN, CDR2 SVGIG (reference sequence). The CDR3 runs 15 residues. DNA for the CDR3: TGTGCCTGGAGCGGATCCGGGACCGACTACAATGAGCAGTTCTTC. This sequence encodes CAWSGSGTDYNEQFF.

This chain links TRBV4-1 with TRBJ2-3; 10 bases line up with TRBD2. Germline loops: CDR1 MGHRA, CDR2 YSYEKL. The junction had 6 bases not matched to a gene; V was cut back by 1 base and J by 5 bases. This CDR3 spans 16 amino acids. For the CDR3, the DNA is TGCGCCAGCAGCCAAGGAGCGGGAGGGCCTGGAGATACGCAGTATTTT. This translates into CASSQGAGGPGDTQYF.

The rearrangement links TRBV6-6 to TRBJ1-2; D perhaps matches TRBD1 (5 bases). The CDR3 is made up of 11 amino acids. CDR1 MNHNY and CDR2 SVGAGI come from the germline V gene (reference sequence). V lost 8 bases, J lost 10 bases, and 14 bases lay in between. The CDR3 spells CASGTSLDYTF. Here the CDR3 DNA reads TGTGCCAGCGGGACTTCTCTCGACTACACCTTC.

This chain joins TRBV6-6 and TRBJ1-2; D is uncertain. Germline CDR1 MNHNY, CDR2 SVGAGI (reference sequence). CDR3 size: 14 residues. Deletions cut 6 bases from V and 3 bases from J, with 14 bases between. CDR3 DNA: TGTGCCAGCAGCCTGACCCCTCTATACTATGGCTACACCTTC. It encodes CASSLTPLYYGYTF.

The genes are TRBV6-4 and TRBJ2-1; possibly TRBD2 for D (5 bases). Germline values: CDR1 MRHNA, CDR2 SNTAGT. Trimming removed 4 bases at V and 0 bases at J, with 10 bases between. The CDR3 extends over 15 amino acids. CDR3 DNA sequence: TGTGCCAGCAGTGGGACTGGAAGCTCCTACAATGAGCAGTTCTTC. Translation gives CASSGTGSSYNEQFF.

This chain uses TRBV6-4 with TRBJ2-5, with TRBD1 identical over 7 bases. With V trimmed by 6 bases and J by 5 bases, 15 bases remained unmatched. CDR3 length: 16 residues. CDR1 and CDR2 (germline): MRHNA, SNTAGT. CDR3 in DNA: TGTGCCAGCAGGACGACAGGGTGGGTTTTGACGGAGACCCAGTACTTC. Residues: CASRTTGWVLTETQYF.

The V gene is TRBV5-4, the J gene TRBJ2-5, with 8 nucleotides matching TRBD2. Germline values: CDR1 SGHNT, CDR2 YYREEE (reference sequence). The CDR3 runs to 14 residues. The V segment lost 4 bases and the J segment 7 bases; nucleotides outside the gene matches: 9. CDR3 sequence: CASSLSGGGGTQYF. CDR3 coding DNA: TGTGCCAGCAGCCTGAGCGGGGGAGGGGGGACCCAGTACTTC.

V is TRBV11-3 and J is TRBJ2-1, with 12 bases aligning to TRBD2. This CDR3 is 16 amino acids long. CDR1 and CDR2 from the germline V gene are SGHNT and YENEEA. With 5 bases clipped from V and 7 bases from J, the junction kept 9 bases outside the gene matches. CDR3 coding DNA: TGTGCCAGCAGCCCCAGACTAGCGGGAGATATTAATGAGCAGTTCTTC. This encodes CASSPRLAGDINEQFF.